This T cell receptor (beta chain) was captured in a study of OX40 agonist ivuxolimab in advanced cancers. Study as a whole: Clinicians treated patients with ivuxolimab, an agonistic anti-OX40 (CD134) antibody. Dose-escalation cases comprised hepatocellular carcinoma, melanoma, renal cell or head and neck cancer.

Study-level results: At 0.1 to 3.0 mg/kg, CD4+ and CD8+ blood T cells expanded clonally by week 6. Individuals who were partial responders at 0.1-3.0 mg/kg had clonal expansion that ranked among the lowest.

Of note for this clone: What it recognizes is unknown.

V lost 7 bases and J lost 3, with 10 bases in between. CDR3 length equals 13 residues. Germline loops: CDR1 SNHLY, CDR2 FYNNEI. The assay was immunoSEQ multiplex PCR, and TCRdb's table has in-frame clones only and misses some. Of approximately 61,000 clones listed, about 90% are singletons. The chain employs TRBV2 and TRBJ1-5, with no clear D. Source: CD4+ or CD8+ T cells sorted from blood, taken in a trial of the OX40 agonist ivuxolimab. This clonotype was sampled from an adult with an advanced solid tumor such as melanoma, head and neck, liver or kidney cancer. The CDR3 nucleotides read TGTGCCAGCACCCTGGACCTCAATCAGCCCCAGCATTTT. It codes for CASTLDLNQPQHF.